The 9 T cell receptor beta chains given below trace back to one sample, sequenced in a study of cytomegalovirus exposure and HLA in healthy donors. PCR primers comprised 60 Vbeta and 13 Jbeta primers. Sequencing used immunoSEQ multiplex PCR; TCRdb keeps in-frame clones, though not all of them. The data contain approximately 170,000 clones, over 70% of them singletons. The material sequenced was PBMCs. The receptor set was obtained from a boy younger than 10 in good health and CMV-seronegative.

J is TRBJ1-2 and V is TRBV7-2; a possible D gene is TRBD1 (6 bases). Germline V gives CDR1 SGHTA, CDR2 FQGNSA. The CDR3 has 17 amino acids. Trimming shortened V by 6 bases and J by 3 bases, and 23 bases separated the two germline ends. CDR3 coding DNA: TGTGCCAGCAGTTCCGGGCCGGGGGGGGCGCTTGACTATGGCTACACCTTC. This translates into CASSSGPGGALDYGYTF.

The chain uses TRBV7-9 and TRBJ2-3; 8 nucleotides agree with TRBD2. This CDR3 is 16 amino acids long. V shed 4 bases and J 2 bases; nucleotides not matched to a gene: 8. Germline assignment: CDR1 SEHNR and CDR2 FQNEAQ (reference sequence). In DNA, the CDR3 is TGTGCCAGCAGCTGGTTAGCGGGAACGGACACAGATACGCAGTATTTT. Translating gives CASSWLAGTDTDTQYF. Looking up the rest from reference TRBV7-9 and TRBJ2-3 gives the full variable domain: DTGVSQNPRHKITKRGQNVTFRCDPISEHNRLYWYRQTLGQGPEFLTYFQNEAQLEKSRLLSDRFSAERPKGSFSTLEIQRTEQGDSAMYLCASSWLAGTDTDTQYFGPGTRLTVL.

V and J are TRBV7-9 and TRBJ2-3, with 7 bases matching TRBD1. CDR3 length: 15 amino acids. Germline V gene sequence: CDR1 SEHNR, CDR2 FQNEAQ (reference sequence). Germline trimming cut 4 bases from V and 0 bases from J; bases unmatched to any gene: 4. DNA of the CDR3: TGTGCCAGCAGCTCTTCAGGGGGAAGCACAGATACGCAGTATTTT. It encodes CASSSSGGSTDTQYF.

This chain joins TRBV27 and TRBJ2-1; D is undetermined. From germline, CDR1 is MNHEY and CDR2 SMNVEV (reference sequence). Trimming removed 8 bases at V and 0 bases at J, with 11 bases between. This CDR3 comprises 14 residues. The CDR3 region has the DNA TGTGCCAGCCACCACTCATACTCCTACAATGAGCAGTTCTTC. Residues: CASHHSYSYNEQFF.

As concerns this clone: Different DNA sequences within this sample yield the same CDR3. V and J are TRBV19 and TRBJ2-5; TRBD2 matches at 12 bases. Trimming cost V 6 bases and J 4 bases; bases outside gene matches: 6. Looked up from germline, CDR1 is LNHDA and CDR2 is SQIVND (reference sequence). This CDR3 comprises 15 residues. The CDR3 region has the DNA TGTGCCAGTAGCACAGGACTAGCGGGACGAGAGACCCAGTACTTC. Translated, it gives CASSTGLAGRETQYF.

The chain is built from TRBV13 and TRBJ2-5; D possibly corresponds to TRBD2 (6 bases). V was clipped by 5 bases and J by 5 bases, with 15 bases between them. The V gene's germline CDR1 is PRHDT and CDR2 FYEKMQ (reference sequence). There are 14 residues in the CDR3. The CDR3 reads CASSPGGVEETQYF. CDR3 DNA: TGTGCCAGCAGCCCGGGCGGGGTGGAGGAGACCCAGTACTTC.

V usage is TRBV6-4 and J usage is TRBJ1-1, with D possibly being TRBD1 (5 bases). Per germline, CDR1 MRHNA and CDR2 SNTAGT. CDR3 size: 14 residues. V was shortened by 6 bases and J by 1 base, with 12 bases between the two germline ends. For the CDR3, the DNA is TGTGCCAGCAGCCCGGGGGGGGAGAACACTGAAGCTTTCTTT. Residues: CASSPGGENTEAFF.

The sample holds one count of this clone. The chain recombines TRBV6-5 with TRBJ1-2, with 8 bases aligning to TRBD1. Trimming took 2 bases from V and 6 from J; bases not matched to a gene: 2. This CDR3 spans 13 amino acids. Looked up from germline, CDR1 is MNHEY and CDR2 is SVGAGI. The chain's CDR3 is CASSYDRGDGYTF. Here the CDR3 DNA reads TGTGCCAGCAGTTACGACAGGGGAGATGGCTACACCTTC.

J is TRBJ2-7 and V is TRBV30; 8 positions agree with TRBD2. Losses at the gene ends were 0 bases for V and 5 bases for J; bases not matched to a gene: 6. In germline, CDR1 is GTSNPN, CDR2 SVGIG (reference sequence). The CDR3 length is 14 residues. The CDR3 nucleotides read TGTGCCTGGAGTGTACGGCGGGGGGCCCACGAGCAGTACTTC. Protein: CAWSVRRGAHEQYF.